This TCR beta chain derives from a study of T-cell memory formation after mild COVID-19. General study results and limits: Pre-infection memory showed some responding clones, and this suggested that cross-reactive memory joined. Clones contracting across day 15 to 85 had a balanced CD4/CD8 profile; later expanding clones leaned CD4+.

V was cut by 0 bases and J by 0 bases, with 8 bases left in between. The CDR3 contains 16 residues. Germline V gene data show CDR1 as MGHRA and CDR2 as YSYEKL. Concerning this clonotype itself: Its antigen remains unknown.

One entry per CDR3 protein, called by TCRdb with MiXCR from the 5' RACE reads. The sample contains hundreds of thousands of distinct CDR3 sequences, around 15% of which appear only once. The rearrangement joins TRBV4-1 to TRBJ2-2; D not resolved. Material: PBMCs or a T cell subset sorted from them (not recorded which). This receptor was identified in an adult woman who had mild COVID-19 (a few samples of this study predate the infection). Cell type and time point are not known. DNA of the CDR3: TGCGCCAGCAGCCAAGAGGGATTGCCGAACACCGGGGAGCTGTTTTTT. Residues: CASSQEGLPNTGELFF.